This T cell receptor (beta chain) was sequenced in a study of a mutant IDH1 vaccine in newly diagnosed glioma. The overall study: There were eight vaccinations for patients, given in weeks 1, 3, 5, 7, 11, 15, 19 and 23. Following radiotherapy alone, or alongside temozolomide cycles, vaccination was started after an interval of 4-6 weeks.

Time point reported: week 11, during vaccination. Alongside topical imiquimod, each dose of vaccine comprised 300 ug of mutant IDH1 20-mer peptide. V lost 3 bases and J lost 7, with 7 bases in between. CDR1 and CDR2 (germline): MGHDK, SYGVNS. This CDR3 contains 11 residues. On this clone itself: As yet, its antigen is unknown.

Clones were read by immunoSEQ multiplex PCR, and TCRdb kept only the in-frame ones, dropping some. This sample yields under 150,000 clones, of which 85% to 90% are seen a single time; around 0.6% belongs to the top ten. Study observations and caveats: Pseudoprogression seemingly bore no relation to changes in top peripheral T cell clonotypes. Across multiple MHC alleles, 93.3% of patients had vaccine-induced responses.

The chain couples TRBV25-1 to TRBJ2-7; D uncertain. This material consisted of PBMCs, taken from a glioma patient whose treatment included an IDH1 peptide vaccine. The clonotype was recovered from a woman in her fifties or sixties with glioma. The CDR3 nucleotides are TGTGCCAGCAGTGAGGGTGGAGAGCAGTACTTC. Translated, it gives CASSEGGEQYF.